Listed below are T cell receptor beta chains from one sample, sequenced in a study of cytomegalovirus exposure and HLA in healthy donors. Only in-frame clones appear in the TCRdb table, and some are missing; sequencing was by immunoSEQ multiplex PCR. The data show about 190,000 clones, under 80% seen once. The sequencing input was PBMCs. All receptors derive from a man aged 25-40 years in good health and CMV-seropositive. CDR3s include the opening cysteine and the closing phenylalanine or tryptophan. A D gene is named only where the DNA matches it firmly. Rows may omit the clone size; those that give it use once, few, many or a size class.

v_gene,abundance,j_gene,d_gene,CDR3aa,CDR3nt
TRBV7-9,once,TRBJ1-4,.,CASSLGRRGLATNEKLFF,TGTGCCAGCAGCTTAGGGAGGAGGGGCCTAGCAACTAATGAAAAACTGTTTTTT
TRBV7-9,.,TRBJ2-7,.,CSSSSGVRVEQYF,TGTTCCAGCAGCTCCGGGGTGAGGGTAGAGCAGTACTTC
TRBV5-8,few,TRBJ1-1,.,CALYGRGGAFF,TGTGCCCTATATGGGAGGGGAGGAGCTTTCTTT
TRBV25-1,.,TRBJ2-1,TRBD2,CASSPRAGGSYNEQFF,TGTGCCAGCAGTCCGCGAGCGGGAGGGTCCTACAATGAGCAGTTCTTC
TRBV7-9,.,TRBJ1-4,.,CASSPFLRGVGNEKLFF,TGTGCCAGCAGCCCATTTCTCCGGGGGGTAGGGAATGAAAAACTGTTTTTT
TRBV11-2,.,TRBJ2-1,TRBD1,CASSRTGGNLNNEQFF,TGTGCCAGCAGCCGAACAGGGGGCAACCTTAACAATGAGCAGTTCTTC
TRBV28,.,TRBJ2-1,.,CASRPSVGQSYNEQFF,TGTGCCAGCAGACCCTCGGTAGGACAGAGCTACAATGAGCAGTTCTTC
TRBV11-3,.,TRBJ2-2,.,CASSPLAGRGTGELFF,TGTGCCAGCAGCCCTCTAGCCGGGAGAGGCACCGGGGAGCTGTTTTTT
TRBV27,few,TRBJ2-7,.,CASSLGGGHYEQYF,TGTGCCAGCAGTTTAGGTGGCGGACACTACGAGCAGTACTTC
TRBV30,.,TRBJ1-6,.,CAWSEKAGNSPLHF,TGTGCCTGGAGTGAGAAAGCGGGGAATTCACCCCTCCACTTT
TRBV19,.,TRBJ1-5,.,CASSHGQSGAGNQPQHF,TGTGCCAGTAGCCATGGGCAGTCGGGAGCAGGAAATCAGCCCCAGCATTTT
TRBV27,.,TRBJ2-1,.,CASSSDGSSYNEQFF,TGTGCCAGCAGTTCAGACGGGAGCTCCTACAATGAGCAGTTCTTC
TRBV19,few,TRBJ2-1,.,CASSTGTHPYNEQFF,TGTGCCAGTAGTACCGGGACTCATCCTTACAATGAGCAGTTCTTC
TRBV30,.,TRBJ2-2,TRBD2,CAGTLAGGTNTGELFF,TGTGCCGGGACTCTAGCGGGGGGCACGAACACCGGGGAGCTGTTTTTT
TRBV30,few,TRBJ2-4,.,CACRPELGFTQYF,TGTGCCTGCCGACCCGAGTTGGGCTTTACCCAGTACTTC
TRBV29-1,.,TRBJ1-1,.,CSVGKSTYTEAFF,TGCAGCGTCGGTAAGTCCACTTACACTGAAGCTTTCTTT
TRBV5-1,.,TRBJ2-4,.,CASSLPGNIQYF,TGCGCCAGCAGCTTGCCAGGGAACATTCAGTACTTC
TRBV4-3,.,TRBJ2-1,TRBD2,CASSQGEAGGPGSYNEQFF,TGCGCCAGCAGCCAAGGAGAGGCGGGAGGGCCAGGGTCCTACAATGAGCAGTTCTTC
TRBV5-1,.,TRBJ2-3,TRBD2,CASSSSGGALTDTQYF,TGCGCCAGCAGCTCTAGCGGGGGGGCGCTCACAGATACGCAGTATTTT
TRBV6-1,.,TRBJ2-2,.,CASSLRQRAGELFF,TGTGCCAGCAGTTTACGACAGCGGGCCGGGGAGCTGTTTTTT
TRBV7-2,.,TRBJ1-4,TRBD1,CASSAGTEGGKLFF,TGTGCCAGCAGCGCCGGGACAGAGGGAGGCAAACTGTTTTTT
TRBV27,.,TRBJ2-3,.,CASSAVFTSTDTQYF,TGTGCCAGCAGTGCGGTATTCACGAGCACAGATACGCAGTATTTT
TRBV27,.,TRBJ2-5,TRBD2,CATRGGGTQYF,TGTGCCACCCGGGGGGGAGGGACCCAGTACTTC
TRBV12-2,few,TRBJ2-7,.,CASRLEESGQLSYEQYF,TGTGCAAGTCGCTTAGAAGAGTCGGGACAGCTCTCCTACGAGCAGTACTTC
TRBV6-6,.,TRBJ2-7,TRBD1,CASSIQGNIGEQYF,TGTGCCAGCAGCATACAGGGGAATATAGGCGAGCAGTACTTC
TRBV7-9,.,TRBJ1-2,TRBD1,CASSSGQNYGYTF,TGTGCCAGCAGCTCGGGACAGAACTATGGCTACACCTTC
TRBV9,once,TRBJ2-7,TRBD2,CASSVAGGGEQYF,TGTGCCAGCAGCGTAGCCGGGGGGGGCGAGCAGTACTTC
TRBV9,few,TRBJ2-2,.,CASNPSGTGELFF,TGTGCCAGCAACCCAAGCGGGACCGGGGAGCTGTTTTTT
TRBV5-6,.,TRBJ2-7,TRBD1,CASTPTGTGTYEQYF,TGTGCCAGCACCCCAACCGGGACAGGTACCTACGAGCAGTACTTC
TRBV6-5,.,TRBJ2-3,.,CASSYGRGRTDTQYF,TGTGCCAGCAGTTACGGGCGGGGGCGCACAGATACGCAGTATTTT
TRBV10-3,.,TRBJ2-7,.,CATSGRESGYEQYF,TGTGCCACCTCCGGGCGGGAAAGTGGGTACGAGCAGTACTTC
TRBV14,few,TRBJ2-4,.,CASSQQVAKNIQYF,TGTGCCAGCAGCCAGCAGGTAGCCAAAAACATTCAGTACTTC
TRBV15,.,TRBJ2-7,TRBD2,CATSASRGGSYEQYF,TGTGCCACCAGCGCCTCCCGGGGGGGTTCCTACGAGCAGTACTTC
TRBV27,.,TRBJ2-7,TRBD2,CASRRLAAEVHEQYF,TGTGCCAGCAGGAGACTAGCGGCTGAAGTGCACGAGCAGTACTTC
TRBV5-3,.,TRBJ1-2,TRBD1,CARRGCPGQGALGYTF,TGTGCCAGAAGGGGCTGCCCGGGACAGGGGGCTCTCGGCTACACCTTC
TRBV7-2,.,TRBJ2-1,TRBD2,CASSPWTSASSYNEQFF,TGTGCCAGCAGCCCCTGGACTAGCGCGAGCTCCTACAATGAGCAGTTCTTC
TRBV27,.,TRBJ2-7,TRBD1,CASSPDRAFYEQYF,TGTGCCAGCAGTCCCGACAGGGCCTTCTACGAGCAGTACTTC
TRBV28,.,TRBJ1-5,.,CAILKGGSSNQPQHF,TGTGCCATCCTAAAGGGGGGGAGTAGCAATCAGCCCCAGCATTTT
TRBV7-8,.,TRBJ2-6,TRBD2,CASSQGRLAGVSGANVLTF,TGTGCCAGCAGCCAGGGGCGGCTAGCGGGAGTTTCTGGGGCCAACGTCCTGACTTTC
TRBV6-5,.,TRBJ1-2,.,CASSYPGYGYTF,TGTGCCAGCAGTTATCCCGGCTATGGCTACACCTTC
TRBV21-1,.,TRBJ2-7,.,CASSPPGDREAYEQYF,TGTGCCAGCAGCCCGCCAGGGGACAGGGAGGCGTACGAGCAGTACTTC
TRBV5-6,.,TRBJ2-7,TRBD2,CASSLARGGSSYEQYF,TGTGCCAGCAGCTTGGCCCGAGGCGGGAGCTCGTACGAGCAGTACTTC
TRBV28,.,TRBJ2-1,TRBD2,CASSSGTYNEQFF,TGTGCCAGCAGTAGCGGGACCTACAATGAGCAGTTCTTC
TRBV5-5,.,TRBJ2-7,.,CASSPDRFEQYF,TGTGCCAGCAGCCCTGACAGGTTCGAGCAGTACTTC
TRBV9,.,TRBJ2-5,TRBD2,CASSQAGGHETQYF,TGTGCCAGCAGCCAAGCGGGGGGGCATGAGACCCAGTACTTC
TRBV30,.,TRBJ2-7,TRBD1,CAWRSQGGHEQYF,TGTGCCTGGAGGTCCCAAGGGGGCCACGAGCAGTACTTC
TRBV2,.,TRBJ1-1,.,CASRGDGPEAFF,TGTGCCAGCAGGGGCGACGGTCCTGAAGCTTTCTTT
TRBV5-4,.,TRBJ2-5,TRBD2,CASSLDGTMETQYF,TGTGCCAGCAGCCTAGACGGGACTATGGAGACCCAGTACTTC
TRBV19,few,TRBJ2-7,.,CASSTDSNSYEQYF,TGTGCCAGTAGTACCGACAGTAACTCCTACGAGCAGTACTTC
TRBV2,.,TRBJ2-2,.,CASGRGVTTGELFF,TGTGCCAGCGGACGCGGGGTGACCACCGGGGAGCTGTTTTTT
TRBV5-4,.,TRBJ2-1,.,CASSGDSSSYNEQFF,TGTGCCAGCAGCGGGGACTCGTCCTCCTACAATGAGCAGTTCTTC
TRBV11-2,few,TRBJ1-3,.,CASSVEGYTIYF,TGTGCCAGCAGCGTCGAGGGTTACACCATATATTTT
TRBV4-3,.,TRBJ2-3,.,CASSQGLRSTDTQYF,TGCGCCAGCAGCCAGGGACTTCGGAGCACAGATACGCAGTATTTT
TRBV5-6,.,TRBJ2-2,.,CASSSPGGGGPGELFF,TGTGCCAGCAGCTCCCCGGGGGGAGGGGGACCCGGGGAGCTGTTTTTT
TRBV29-1,few,TRBJ2-5,.,CSVASGTGETQYF,TGCAGCGTAGCCTCCGGGACTGGAGAGACCCAGTACTTC